These T cell receptor beta chains were read from a single sample in a study of post-analysis software for immune sequencing data. In TCRdb, the PCR reads were re-called with MiXCR into one record per CDR3 protein. The sample records about 190,000 distinct CDR3 sequences, roughly 30% being singletons. The sequenced sample was blood. The receptors were sampled from a girl aged 2-17 years with multiple sclerosis. CDR3s include the opening cysteine and the closing phenylalanine or tryptophan. The order of the fields is J gene, clone size, V gene, D gene, CDR3 protein, CDR3 DNA. D genes are given only for firm matches. Some rows have no size entry. The others give once, few or many, or a class for an expanded clone.

>TRBJ2-2|-|TRBV20-1|TRBD2
CSPKRGDTGELFF
TGCAGCCCAAAGCGGGGCGACACCGGGGAGCTGTTTTTT
>TRBJ1-5|-|TRBV15|-
CATSREGFGPTDSNQPQHF
TGTGCCACCAGCAGAGAAGGATTCGGGCCGACCGATAGCAATCAGCCCCAGCATTTT
>TRBJ2-2|-|TRBV18|-
CASSSYRAGELFF
TGTGCCAGCTCATCTTACAGGGCCGGGGAGCTGTTTTTT
>TRBJ2-1|few|TRBV4-1|-
CASSQGIEWTVNEQFF
TGCGCCAGCAGCCAAGGAATCGAGTGGACGGTGAATGAGCAGTTCTTC
>TRBJ2-7|many|TRBV7-9|TRBD1
CASSPKDRAYEQYF
TGTGCCAGCAGCCCTAAGGACAGGGCCTACGAGCAGTACTTC
>TRBJ2-1|many|TRBV20-1|TRBD1
CSASKGADEQFF
TGCAGTGCTAGTAAGGGGGCCGATGAGCAGTTCTTC
>TRBJ2-7|-|TRBV5-1|TRBD2
CASSFSGAQYF
TGCGCCAGCAGCTTCAGCGGGGCGCAGTACTTC
>TRBJ1-4|-|TRBV5-1|-
CASSLLEGDGEKLFF
TGCGCCAGCAGCTTGCTCGAAGGGGATGGGGAAAAACTGTTTTTT
>TRBJ2-1|-|TRBV29-1|TRBD2
CSVGLAGTSSYNEQFF
TGCAGCGTCGGACTAGCGGGTACCAGCTCCTACAATGAGCAGTTCTTC
>TRBJ1-1|few|TRBV4-2|-
CASSQDQTGEAFF
TGTGCCAGCAGCCAAGATCAGACAGGTGAAGCTTTCTTT
>TRBJ2-2|-|TRBV14|-
CASSPLGPGAGELLF
TGTGCCAGCAGCCCATTAGGGCCCGGGGCCGGGGAGCTGTTGTTT
>TRBJ1-2|-|TRBV6-6|-
CASSHKNREVNGYTF
TGTGCCAGCAGTCACAAGAACCGAGAGGTGAACGGCTACACCTTC
>TRBJ1-3|-|TRBV6-1|-
CASSERRNTIYF
TGTGCCAGCAGTGAACGGAGAAACACCATATATTTT
>TRBJ1-2|many|TRBV12-3/TRBV12-4|-
CASSLNGGGYTF
TGTGCCAGCAGTTTAAACGGCGGTGGCTACACCTTC
>TRBJ2-7|-|TRBV2|TRBD2
CASSERAGIYEQYF
TGTGCCAGCAGTGAACGAGCGGGAATCTACGAGCAGTACTTC
>TRBJ1-6|few|TRBV25-1|-
CASSPHLGNSPLHF
TGTGCCAGCAGTCCCCACCTCGGTAATTCACCCCTCCACTTT
>TRBJ1-1|once|TRBV6-1|TRBD1
CASSPSKTGTMNTEAFF
TGTGCCAGCAGCCCTTCTAAGACAGGGACTATGAACACTGAAGCTTTCTTT
>TRBJ2-1|many|TRBV5-1|TRBD2
CASSLNSGGINEQFF
TGCGCCAGCAGCTTGAATAGCGGGGGGATCAATGAGCAGTTCTTC
>TRBJ1-1|many|TRBV12-3/TRBV12-4|TRBD1
CASSSSGTGEAFF
TGTGCCAGCAGTTCCTCCGGGACAGGGGAAGCTTTCTTT
>TRBJ1-1|-|TRBV15|TRBD1
CATSREFPGQANTEAFF
TGTGCCACCAGCAGAGAATTCCCCGGACAGGCGAACACTGAAGCTTTCTTT
>TRBJ1-5|-|TRBV28|-
CASRYQGFNQPQHF
TGTGCCAGCAGATACCAGGGGTTCAATCAGCCCCAGCATTTT
>TRBJ2-5|few|TRBV20-1|TRBD2
CSARDSTSGSLWQYF
TGCAGTGCTAGAGATTCGACTAGCGGGAGCCTCTGGCAGTACTTC
>TRBJ2-3|many|TRBV3-1|TRBD2
CASSHLAGGPADTQYF
TGTGCCAGCAGCCACCTAGCGGGAGGGCCAGCGGATACGCAGTATTTT